At least ten counts were recorded for the clone carrying this T cell receptor (beta chain). This record comes from a study of early T cells in non-severe SARS-CoV-2 infection. Germline V CDR1 and CDR2: WNHNN, SYGVQD (reference sequence). Trimming at V came to 6 bases and at J to 5 bases, leaving 9 bases not matched to a gene. This CDR3 is 15 amino acids long. Molecules of cDNA were individually given unique molecular identifiers that were attached to them. TCRdb re-called the 5' RACE reads with MiXCR, one entry per CDR3 protein. The table shows roughly 77,000 distinct CDR3 sequences, with 12% occurring only once.

This clonotype originated in an adult who was a healthcare worker with PCR-confirmed SARS-CoV-2 infection or an uninfected control (not recorded which). The V gene is TRBV10-1, the J gene TRBJ2-1; 8 nucleotides agree with TRBD1. The sample comprised whole blood. The CDR3, as DNA: TGCGCCAGCAGCAACGACAGGGGAGATAACAATGAGCAGTTCTTC. This sequence encodes CASSNDRGDNNEQFF.